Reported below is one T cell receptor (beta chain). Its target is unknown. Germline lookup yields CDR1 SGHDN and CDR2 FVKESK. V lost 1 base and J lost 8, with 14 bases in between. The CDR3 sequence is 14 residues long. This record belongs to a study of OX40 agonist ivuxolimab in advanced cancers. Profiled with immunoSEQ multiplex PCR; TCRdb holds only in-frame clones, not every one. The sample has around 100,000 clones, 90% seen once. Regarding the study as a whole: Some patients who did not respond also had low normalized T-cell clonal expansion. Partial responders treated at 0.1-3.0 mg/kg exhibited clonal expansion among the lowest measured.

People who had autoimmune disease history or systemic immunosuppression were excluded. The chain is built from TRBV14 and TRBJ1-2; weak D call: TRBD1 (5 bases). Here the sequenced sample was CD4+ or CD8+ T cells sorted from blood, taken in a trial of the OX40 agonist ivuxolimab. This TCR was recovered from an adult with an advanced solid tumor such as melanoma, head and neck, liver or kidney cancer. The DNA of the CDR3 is TGTGCCAGCAGCCAAGTCCAGGGACGGTCAGGCTACACCTTC. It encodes CASSQVQGRSGYTF.